The 32 T cell receptor beta chains given below trace back to one sample, sequenced in a study of cytomegalovirus exposure and HLA in healthy donors (dated by TCRdb to 2016 to 2017). Libraries came from the immunoSEQ multiplex PCR assay. For the multiplex PCR, a mixture combining 60 forward primers for TCR Vbeta segments and 13 reverse primers for TCR Jbeta segments was used. The clones in this table, taken by TCRdb from immuneACCESS, are in-frame only. Not every clone is retained; where verified, under half of the shortfall comes from an unresolved V gene, and the cause of the rest is unknown. For this sample the table gives some 110,000 clones, of which 80% to 90% were detected only once. About 1.1% of the sample lies in the top ten. The specimen sequenced was PBMCs. The source is a woman aged 25 to 45 in good health and CMV-seronegative.

The V and J genes are TRBV4-1 and TRBJ2-5; 12 bases are a match to TRBD1. With the DNA end fitting TRBJ2-7 better, the J assignment may be wrong. The CDR3 consists of 15 residues. CDR1 is MGHRA and CDR2 is YSYEKL in the germline V gene. CDR3 in amino acids: CASSQGQGAIDEQYF. In DNA form, the CDR3 reads TGCGCCAGCAGCCAGGGACAGGGGGCGATAGACGAGCAGTACTTC.

This chain uses TRBV7-2 with TRBJ2-1; 7 bases are a match to TRBD1. The CDR3 is made up of 15 amino acids. The V and J ends lost 2 bases and 3 bases, in that order; junction bases with no gene match: 4. In germline, CDR1 is SGHTA, CDR2 FQGNSA. The CDR3 DNA reads TGTGCCAGCAGCTTATTTAGGGGGCACTACAATGAGCAGTTCTTC. As protein: CASSLFRGHYNEQFF.

To note about this clone: The junction departs from the called germline gene at one end, perhaps through a read error. This rearrangement joins TRBV7-9 to TRBJ2-6; TRBD1 matches 8 bases. Per germline, CDR1 SEHNR and CDR2 FQNEAQ (reference sequence). The CDR3 loop spans 17 amino acids. The CDR3 loop reads CASSLNRGDSGANGLTF. The DNA for the CDR3 is TGTGCCAGCAGCTTAAACAGGGGGGACTCTGGGGCCAACGGCCTGACTTTC.

This chain connects TRBV6-5 to TRBJ2-1; possible D gene TRBD1, 5 bases. Germline V gene lookup returns CDR1 MNHEY and CDR2 SVGAGI. This CDR3 contains 13 residues. V gave up 8 bases and J gave up 5 bases, with 13 bases separating them. The CDR3 DNA reads TGTGCCAGCGTCGTCCCAGGGAACAATGAGCAGTTCTTC. Translating gives CASVVPGNNEQFF.

The chain is built from TRBV4-1 and TRBJ2-4; no firm D call. This CDR3 is built from 12 residues. CDR1 and CDR2 from the germline V gene are MGHRA and YSYEKL. The ends were cut back, 0 bases at V and 8 bases at J, with 5 bases in the middle. In DNA form, the CDR3 reads TGCGCCAGCAGCCAAGATTTAGACATTCAGTACTTC. Translating gives CASSQDLDIQYF.

The chain joins TRBV7-2 to TRBJ1-1, with TRBD1 matching 12 bases. Germline trimming cut 5 bases from V and 9 bases from J; bases unmatched to any gene: 1. CDR1 and CDR2 from the germline V gene are SGHTA and FQGNSA. This CDR3 has 12 residues. The DNA of the CDR3 is TGTGCCAGCAGCCGGGACAGGGGGCAAGCTTTCTTT. It yields the protein CASSRDRGQAFF.

The gene calls are TRBV20-1 and TRBJ2-1; the D gene is possibly TRBD1 (6 bases). V lost 2 bases to trimming and J lost 9 bases, with 8 bases between them. Germline V lookup: CDR1 DFQATT, CDR2 SNEGSKA (reference sequence). This CDR3 has 11 residues. CDR3 loop: CSARRGSEQFF. The CDR3 DNA sequence: TGCAGTGCTAGAAGGGGGAGTGAGCAGTTCTTC.

This rearrangement joins TRBV6-5 to TRBJ1-6; D not resolved. V lost 10 bases and J lost 5, with 18 bases in between. The CDR3 loop spans 15 amino acids. Germline lookup yields CDR1 MNHEY and CDR2 SVGAGI. The CDR3 DNA follows: TGTGCCACCTCCCCCGGGAGATCCCATAATTCACCCCTCCACTTT. The encoded protein is CATSPGRSHNSPLHF.

This chain links TRBV5-6 with TRBJ2-7; 7 bases align to TRBD1. CDR3 length equals 16 residues. J lost 0 bases, V lost 0 bases, and 6 bases had no gene match. Germline V lookup: CDR1 SGHDT, CDR2 YYEEEE. CDR3 residues: CASSLGLTGSSYEQYF. The CDR3 DNA follows: TGTGCCAGCAGCTTGGGATTGACAGGGAGCTCCTACGAGCAGTACTTC.

The genes are TRBV6-1 and TRBJ1-1, with a possible D match to TRBD1 (5 bases). This CDR3 spans 13 amino acids. The germline V gene has CDR1 MNHNS and CDR2 SASEGT. Trimming stripped 6 bases from V and 1 base from J, with 9 bases between. CDR3 nucleotide sequence: TGTGCCAGCAGACACAGGTGGAACACTGAAGCTTTCTTT. Protein product: CASRHRWNTEAFF.

This sequence joins TRBV9 and TRBJ2-2, with 10 bases that match TRBD1. After removal of 4 bases from V and 3 bases from J, the junction contained 9 bases not matched to a gene. Germline loops: CDR1 SGDLS, CDR2 YYNGEE. The CDR3 runs to 17 residues. In DNA, the CDR3 is TGTGCCAGCAGCCCTCAGGGGGGGACAGGGGACACCGGGGAGCTGTTTTTT. Its translation is CASSPQGGTGDTGELFF.

The genes are TRBV11-3 and TRBJ2-3; the match to TRBD2 covers 16 bases. CDR3 length: 16 amino acids. Per germline, CDR1 SGHNT and CDR2 YENEEA. The ends lost 5 bases at V and 5 bases at J; junction bases unmatched: 4. Written as DNA, the CDR3 is TGTGCCAGCAGCACGGGACTAGCGGGAGGGGAAGATACGCAGTATTTT. It encodes CASSTGLAGGEDTQYF.

This rearrangement joins TRBV4-1 to TRBJ1-1, with TRBD1 identical over 7 bases. The CDR3 is made up of 13 amino acids. Germline assignment: CDR1 MGHRA and CDR2 YSYEKL. J gave up 4 bases and V 7 bases, and 6 bases lay outside the gene matches. CDR3 loop: CASTTTGVTEAFF. In nucleotides, the CDR3 is TGCGCCAGCACCACAACAGGGGTCACTGAAGCTTTCTTT.

The chain has TRBV6-5 and TRBJ2-1; 9 bases are a match to TRBD2. There are 15 residues in the CDR3. J lost 1 base, V lost 7 bases, and 5 bases had no gene match. The germline gives CDR1 MNHEY, CDR2 SVGAGI. CDR3 nucleotides: TGTGCCAGCACGGTGAGCGGGAGGTCCTACAATGAGCAGTTCTTC. The encoded protein is CASTVSGRSYNEQFF.

The rearrangement uses TRBV7-2 and TRBJ2-1; 9 nucleotides line up with TRBD2. The germline CDR1 and CDR2 sequences are SGHTA and FQGNSA. This CDR3 contains 15 residues. The junction had 8 bases not matched to a gene; V was cut back by 2 bases and J by 9 bases. Here the CDR3 reads CASSLLGLAIGEQFF. Here the CDR3 DNA reads TGTGCCAGCAGCTTACTTGGACTAGCGATAGGTGAGCAGTTCTTC.

With respect to this clone: The same CDR3 can be traced to other DNA sequences in this sample. The chain links TRBV5-1 to TRBJ1-4; TRBD1 aligns across 8 bases. Germline loops: CDR1 SGHRS, CDR2 YFSETQ. The CDR3 spans 15 residues. With V trimmed by 2 bases and J by 8 bases, 8 bases remained unmatched. DNA of the CDR3: TGCGCCAGCAGCTTAGGACAGGGAGGTAACGAAAAACTGTTTTTT. Residues: CASSLGQGGNEKLFF.

This clone was seen more than once but under ten times. DNA of the CDR3: TGTGCCAGCAGCCAACGTCCAGCGGGGGAAGGAGATACGCAGTATTTT. It is translated as CASSQRPAGEGDTQYF. The chain uses TRBV4-2 and TRBJ2-3, with 8 nucleotides matching TRBD2. CDR3 length equals 16 residues. Germline-derived CDR1 and CDR2 are LGHNA and YNFKEQ. V shed 2 bases and J 5 bases; nucleotides not matched to a gene: 9.

The chain recombines TRBV11-2 with TRBJ2-1; the match to TRBD2 covers 13 bases. The germline V gene has CDR1 SGHAT and CDR2 FQNNGV. V shed 4 bases and J 8 bases; nucleotides not matched to a gene: 5. The CDR3 extends over 15 amino acids. In nucleotides, the CDR3 is TGTGCCAGCAGCTCGGGACTAGCGGGGAGGGATGAGCAGTTCTTC. Translating it yields CASSSGLAGRDEQFF.

The V call is TRBV5-1, the J call TRBJ1-2, with 7 bases fitting TRBD1. The V segment lost 6 bases and the J segment 7 bases; nucleotides outside the gene matches: 12. The V gene's germline CDR1 is SGHRS and CDR2 YFSETQ. The CDR3 contains 14 residues. CDR3 nucleotides: TGCGCCAGCAAATACTCGACAGGGAGCTTTGGCTACACCTTC. Its protein is CASKYSTGSFGYTF.

The rearrangement uses TRBV4-1 and TRBJ1-5; 7 positions agree with TRBD1. This CDR3 is 16 amino acids long. J was trimmed by 3 bases and V by 0 bases; bases with no gene match: 5. Germline CDR1 MGHRA, CDR2 YSYEKL. The CDR3 loop reads CASSQDEDRFNQPQHF. The CDR3, as DNA: TGCGCCAGCAGCCAAGATGAGGACAGGTTCAATCAGCCCCAGCATTTT.

The CDR3: CASSVASGVAYEQYF. CDR3 sequence (DNA): TGTGCCAGCAGCGTAGCTAGCGGGGTAGCCTACGAGCAGTACTTC. The gene calls are TRBV9 and TRBJ2-5, with 9 bases identical to TRBD2. TRBJ2-7 explains the end of the DNA better; the J call may be wrong. There are 15 residues in the CDR3. Germline V CDR1 and CDR2: SGDLS, YYNGEE.

In regard to this clone: The junction does not match germline at one end; this may be a read error. The same CDR3 is also encoded by other DNA sequences in this sample. The rearrangement links TRBV5-1 to TRBJ1-4; D gene uncertain. Germline values: CDR1 SGHRS, CDR2 YFSETQ. This CDR3 contains 15 residues. The CDR3: CASSESHATNEKLFF. The CDR3 DNA reads as TGCGCCAGCAGCGAGAGCCACGCAACTAATGAAAAGCTGTTTTTT.

This clone was recorded a few times. V is TRBV11-3 and J is TRBJ2-2; 7 bases fit TRBD1. Germline V gene sequence: CDR1 SGHNT, CDR2 YENEEA. The ends lost 2 bases at V and 7 bases at J; junction bases unmatched: 1. This CDR3 region has 13 residues. This CDR3 is CASSLYRGGELFF. The CDR3 nucleotides are TGTGCCAGCAGCTTATACAGGGGCGGGGAGCTGTTTTTT.

This clone was observed a handful of times. The chain links TRBV25-1 to TRBJ1-3; D possibly corresponds to TRBD1 (5 bases). With 5 bases removed from V and 6 bases from J, the gap between germline ends came to 14 bases. The CDR3 covers 14 residues. Germline values: CDR1 MGHDK, CDR2 SYGVNS. In DNA form, the CDR3 reads TGTGCCAGCAGTTATTCAGGGTTGACAAACACCATATATTTT. Translated: CASSYSGLTNTIYF.

J is TRBJ2-2 and V is TRBV6-5; 9 bases map to TRBD1. CDR3 length equals 15 residues. V was clipped by 7 bases and J by 2 bases; unmatched bases: 5. Germline-derived CDR1 and CDR2 are MNHEY and SVGAGI. For the CDR3, the DNA is TGTGCCAGCAAAATACAGGGGGCAAACACCGGGGAGCTGTTTTTT. Its translation: CASKIQGANTGELFF.

V and J are TRBV2 and TRBJ1-1; D gene uncertain. Germline CDR1 SNHLY, CDR2 FYNNEI. This CDR3 is built from 14 residues. Trimming left V 4 bases short and J 0 bases short, with 9 bases between. The CDR3 sequence is CASSVLGVNTEAFF. The CDR3 bases are TGTGCCAGCAGTGTCCTCGGGGTGAACACTGAAGCTTTCTTT. Together with reference TRBV2 and TRBJ1-1, the CDR3 gives the full variable domain: EPEVTQTPSHQVTQMGQEVILRCVPISNHLYFYWYRQILGQKVEFLVSFYNNEISEKSEIFDDQFSVERPDGSNFTLKIRSTKLEDSAMYFCASSVLGVNTEAFFGQGTRLTVV.

The rearrangement links TRBV21-1 to TRBJ1-2. TRBV21-1 is a documented pseudogene. This CDR3 region has 17 residues. The CDR3 here is CASSNWGPGLANYGYTF. DNA for the CDR3: TGTGCCAGCAGCAACTGGGGGCCGGGACTAGCTAACTATGGCTACACCTTC.

V usage is TRBV19 and J usage is TRBJ1-3, with 7 bases identical to TRBD1. This CDR3 comprises 17 residues. The germline V gene has CDR1 LNHDA and CDR2 SQIVND (reference sequence). V dropped 2 bases and J dropped 2; count of bases not matched to a gene: 9. CDR3 residues: CASSIRTTGRTGNTIYF. DNA of the CDR3: TGTGCCAGTAGTATAAGAACGACAGGGCGGACTGGAAACACCATATATTTT.

The rearrangement joins TRBV30 to TRBJ2-7; no reliable D call. Germline CDR1 GTSNPN, CDR2 SVGIG (reference sequence). This CDR3 contains 11 residues. V was shortened by 2 bases and J by 4 bases, with 6 bases between the two germline ends. The CDR3 sequence: CAWSLQYEQYF. CDR3 coding DNA: TGTGCCTGGAGTCTCCAGTACGAGCAGTACTTC.

This clone has just one count. V gene TRBV7-2 combines with J gene TRBJ1-5; 8 bases match TRBD1. The germline V gene has CDR1 SGHTA and CDR2 FQGNSA. Trimming cost V 5 bases and J 2 bases; bases outside gene matches: 8. This CDR3 is built from 16 residues. This CDR3 reads CASSATDRGRNQPQHF. DNA of the CDR3: TGTGCCAGCAGCGCTACCGACAGGGGACGCAATCAGCCCCAGCATTTT.

The chain carries TRBV27 and TRBJ2-7, with TRBD2 matching over 12 bases. Germline assignment: CDR1 MNHEY and CDR2 SMNVEV (reference sequence). This CDR3 has 16 amino acids. V lost 9 bases to trimming and J lost 3 bases; unmatched junction nucleotides: 12. The CDR3 loop reads CASGRLLAGGDYEQYF. The CDR3 DNA reads as TGTGCCAGTGGTAGACTCCTAGCGGGAGGGGACTACGAGCAGTACTTC.

This clone occurred a few times. This chain uses TRBV6-5 with TRBJ1-5; D perhaps matches TRBD1 (6 bases). V was pared by 6 bases and J by 0 bases, with 12 bases between. This CDR3 contains 15 residues. CDR1 is MNHEY, CDR2 SVGAGI, per germline. This CDR3 is CASSRTVYSNQPQHF. CDR3 in DNA: TGTGCCAGCAGCCGGACAGTTTATAGCAATCAGCCCCAGCATTTT.